The T cell receptor (beta chain) described here comes from a study of neurological immune-mediated disorders. Synthesis of cDNA was accomplished via 5'RACE employing 10-nucleotide random UMIs. One entry per CDR3 protein results from TCRdb running MiXCR on the 5' RACE reads. Among some 68,000 distinct CDR3 sequences listed, approximately 13% were seen once. Time point denoted: longitudinal time-point 1 (baseline). Unsorted libraries were prepared from 2 million PBMCs held at -80 C. The CDR3 spans 17 residues. Looked up from germline, CDR1 is SNHLY and CDR2 is FYNNEI. Germline trimming cut 6 bases from V and 1 base from J; bases unmatched to any gene: 8.

The specimen sequenced was PBMCs. This receptor was identified in a female donor with HTLV-1-associated myelopathy (HAM/TSP). This sequence joins TRBV2 and TRBJ2-3; 12 bases line up with TRBD2. CDR3 residues: CASRGSSGGAGTDTQYF. The CDR3 DNA follows: TGTGCCAGCAGAGGATCTAGCGGGGGGGCCGGCACAGATACGCAGTATTTT.